Following are 28 T cell receptor beta chains from one sample sequenced in a study of cytomegalovirus exposure and HLA in healthy donors. This PCR relied on a set of 60 Vbeta primers and 13 Jbeta primers. Clones were read by immunoSEQ multiplex PCR, and TCRdb kept only the in-frame ones, dropping some. This repertoire shows approximately 210,000 clones, 87% found once; its top ten account for 1.3%. The sequencing input was PBMCs. The source of these receptors is a man younger than 45 in good health and CMV-seronegative.

The chain combines TRBV11-2 with TRBJ1-5, with TRBD1 as a possible D gene (5 bases). Germline-derived CDR1 and CDR2 are SGHAT and FQNNGV. Deletions cut 3 bases from V and 7 bases from J, with 10 bases between. The CDR3 has 13 amino acids. CDR3 in amino acids: CASSLGGGQPQHF. The DNA for the CDR3 is TGTGCCAGCAGCTTGGGGGGGGGACAGCCCCAGCATTTT.

By proportion, this clone is medium-sized (0.01 to 0.1%). The chain couples TRBV19 to TRBJ1-3, with D hard to call. CDR1 LNHDA and CDR2 SQIVND come from the germline V gene (reference sequence). V lost 1 base, J lost 0 bases, and 10 bases lay in between. This CDR3 has 16 residues. CDR3 DNA sequence: TGTGCCAGTAGTATAGCCATCGACATCTCTGGAAACACCATATATTTT. This translates into CASSIAIDISGNTIYF.

The count of this clone is one. The same CDR3 is also encoded by other DNA sequences in this sample. The chain combines TRBV4-1 with TRBJ2-7; TRBD2 matches at 7 bases. Unmatched junction bases numbered 3, after V lost 1 base and J lost 0 bases. Germline lookup yields CDR1 MGHRA and CDR2 YSYEKL. The CDR3 spans 15 residues. The CDR3 reads CASSQGGGSSYEQYF. DNA for the CDR3: TGCGCCAGCAGCCAAGGAGGCGGGAGCTCCTACGAGCAGTACTTC.

A remark on this clone: Other DNA sequences within the sample encode an identical CDR3. The chain carries TRBV10-3 and TRBJ2-7; 11 positions agree with TRBD1. CDR1 and CDR2 from the germline V gene are ENHRY and SYGVKD. After removal of 4 bases from V and 4 bases from J, the junction contained 9 bases not matched to a gene. The CDR3 has 16 residues. This CDR3 reads CAISGQGTGGRYEQYF. The CDR3 DNA reads TGTGCCATCAGTGGTCAAGGGACAGGGGGTCGGTACGAGCAGTACTTC.

The rearrangement links TRBV5-6 to TRBJ1-4, with D perhaps TRBD1 (5 bases). Germline lookup yields CDR1 SGHDT and CDR2 YYEEEE. There are 16 residues in the CDR3. The V end was cut by 4 bases, the J end by 3 bases, with 16 bases between. CDR3 sequence (DNA): TGTGCCAGCAGCCGTAACAGGCGTTCTTCTAATGAAAAACTGTTTTTT. Translating gives CASSRNRRSSNEKLFF. Combining the CDR3 with reference TRBV5-6 and TRBJ1-4 gives the whole variable domain DAGVTQSPTHLIKTRGQQVTLRCSPKSGHDTVSWYQQALGQGPQFIFQYYEEEERQRGNFPDRFSGHQFPNYSSELNVNALLLGDSALYLCASSRNRRSSNEKLFFGSGTQLSVL.

This rearrangement joins TRBV2 to TRBJ1-2, with TRBD1 matching 7 bases. CDR3 length: 15 amino acids. Germline V gene lookup returns CDR1 SNHLY and CDR2 FYNNEI. The junction had 10 bases not matched to a gene; V was cut back by 6 bases and J by 3 bases. For the CDR3, the DNA is TGTGCCAGCAGCGCTATACAGGGGCTTGACTATGGCTACACCTTC. Amino acids: CASSAIQGLDYGYTF.

The chain joins TRBV28 to TRBJ2-7; maybe TRBD2 (5 bases). Germline CDR1 MDHEN, CDR2 SYDVKM. Trimming left V 6 bases short and J 2 bases short, with 14 bases between. The CDR3 totals 14 residues. CDR3 sequence: CASSIPRDTYEQYF. CDR3 sequence (DNA): TGTGCCAGCAGCATCCCCCGGGATACCTACGAGCAGTACTTC.

J is TRBJ2-2 and V is TRBV5-1, with 8 bases aligning to TRBD1. CDR3 length: 14 residues. Germline CDR1 and CDR2: SGHRS and YFSETQ. J was trimmed by 6 bases and V by 6 bases; bases with no gene match: 7. The CDR3 is CASTMDRAPGELFF. As DNA, the CDR3 is TGCGCCAGCACCATGGACAGGGCCCCCGGGGAGCTGTTTTTT.

This rearrangement joins TRBV19 to TRBJ2-1, with TRBD2 identical over 8 bases. CDR3 length equals 15 residues. The germline V gene encodes CDR1 LNHDA and CDR2 SQIVND (reference sequence). Trimming cost V 4 bases and J 0 bases; bases outside gene matches: 2. The CDR3: CASSTAGVSYNEQFF. CDR3 in DNA: TGTGCCAGTAGTACAGCGGGGGTCTCCTACAATGAGCAGTTCTTC.

This chain joins TRBV27 and TRBJ2-7, with 9 bases identical to TRBD2. CDR1 is MNHEY, CDR2 SMNVEV, per germline (reference sequence). The CDR3 loop spans 14 amino acids. J lost 7 bases, V lost 7 bases, and 11 bases had no gene match. In DNA form, the CDR3 reads TGTGCCAGCACCCTTGGCGGGAGGGCCGGGGAGCAGTACTTC. This codes for CASTLGGRAGEQYF.

In its sample, this clone was seen once. The chain recombines TRBV4-3 with TRBJ1-6; 7 bases fit TRBD1. The CDR3 sequence is 13 residues long. Germline V CDR1 and CDR2: LGHNA, YSLEER. The V gene end was trimmed by 6 bases and the J gene end by 14 bases; junction bases not matched to a gene: 10. The CDR3 loop is CASSRTGGSTLHF. In DNA form, the CDR3 reads TGCGCCAGCAGTCGGACAGGAGGGTCGACCCTCCACTTT.

The chain uses TRBV2 and TRBJ2-5; D may be TRBD2 (7 bases). CDR1 and CDR2 (germline): SNHLY, FYNNEI. V was pared by 4 bases and J by 5 bases, with 11 bases between. The CDR3 is 13 amino acids. Here the CDR3 DNA reads TGTGCCAGCAGTGTAGAGGGGGGGGAGACCCAGTACTTC. Translating gives CASSVEGGETQYF.

V is TRBV7-9 and J is TRBJ2-1, with D possibly being TRBD2 (5 bases). The germline V gene encodes CDR1 SEHNR and CDR2 FQNEAQ (reference sequence). This CDR3 spans 16 amino acids. V dropped 2 bases and J dropped 0 bases, with 11 bases sitting between them. In nucleotides, the CDR3 is TGTGCCAGCAGCTTACTGGGAGCGAGCTCCTACAATGAGCAGTTCTTC. This encodes CASSLLGASSYNEQFF.

This clone has more than one count but fewer than ten. CDR3 residues: CASSRTGEEGAFF. In DNA, the CDR3 is TGTGCCAGCAGCCGGACAGGGGAGGAGGGAGCTTTCTTT. The J gene is TRBJ1-1, the V gene TRBV21-1; the D call of TRBD1 is as the table states it, not checked on the DNA. TRBV21-1 is assigned pseudogene status. The CDR3 totals 13 residues.

The gene calls are TRBV4-1 and TRBJ2-7; 7 bases agree with TRBD2. The J segment lost 6 bases and the V segment lost 1 base, leaving 9 bases of the junction unmatched. The CDR3 length is 15 residues. CDR1 and CDR2 from the germline V gene are MGHRA and YSYEKL. CDR3 region: CASSQALGGGPEQYF. The CDR3 DNA reads TGCGCCAGCAGCCAAGCGCTCGGGGGAGGGCCCGAGCAGTACTTC.

This clone has only one observation. The chain is built from TRBV28 and TRBJ2-3; D perhaps matches TRBD1 (7 bases). Between the trimmed V and J ends, which lost 5 bases and 9 bases, there was a span of 18 bases. Per the germline V gene, CDR1 is MDHEN and CDR2 is SYDVKM. The CDR3 covers 14 residues. The CDR3 sequence: CASSRDSGGGTQYF. Written as DNA, the CDR3 is TGTGCCAGCAGTCGGGACAGTGGAGGGGGCACGCAGTATTTT.

This clone was seen just once. The chain couples TRBV7-2 to TRBJ2-3; D may be TRBD1 (5 bases). The CDR3 consists of 15 residues. V was pared by 2 bases and J by 1 base, with 10 bases between. Germline V lookup: CDR1 SGHTA, CDR2 FQGNSA. The DNA of the CDR3 is TGTGCCAGCAGCTTAATGACAGTCGGCACAGATACGCAGTATTTT. Residues: CASSLMTVGTDTQYF.

This chain connects TRBV12-5 to TRBJ2-3; 9 nucleotides agree with TRBD2. V lost 3 bases and J lost 4; bases outside the gene matches: 5. The CDR3 sequence is 15 residues long. CDR1 LGHNT and CDR2 FRNRAP come from the germline V gene. The CDR3 loop reads CASGFWRGGSDTQYF. The CDR3 DNA follows: TGTGCTAGTGGTTTTTGGCGGGGGGGCTCAGATACGCAGTATTTT.

This sequence joins TRBV27 and TRBJ2-3; no clear D gene. V was pared by 2 bases and J by 1 base, with 10 bases between. In germline, CDR1 is MNHEY, CDR2 SMNVEV (reference sequence). The CDR3 extends over 15 amino acids. CDR3 sequence reads: CASSLMFTGTDTQYF. The CDR3 DNA reads TGTGCCAGCAGTTTAATGTTTACAGGCACAGATACGCAGTATTTT.

V is TRBV7-2 and J is TRBJ1-1; no firm D call. The germline V and J ends were trimmed by 4 bases and 2 bases, with 8 bases remaining between them. Per the germline V gene, CDR1 is SGHTA and CDR2 is FQGNSA. This CDR3 is built from 13 residues. CDR3 nucleotides: TGTGCCAGCAGCTCATCGGTCAACACTGAAGCTTTCTTT. Its translation is CASSSSVNTEAFF.

Here the CDR3 DNA reads TGTGCCAGCAGCCCGACCGGGACAGGGGGAGTATACTATCAGCCCCAGCATTTT. Encoded protein: CASSPTGTGGVYYQPQHF. The chain is built from TRBV7-9 and TRBJ1-5, with TRBD1 matching over 11 bases. The CDR3 sequence is 18 residues long. Per the germline V gene, CDR1 is SEHNR and CDR2 is FQNEAQ (reference sequence). V was clipped by 5 bases and J by 5 bases; unmatched bases: 14.

The rearrangement joins TRBV29-1 to TRBJ2-5; 8 bases are shared with TRBD1. The CDR3 runs 13 residues. Germline V lookup: CDR1 SQVTM, CDR2 ANQGSEA. J gave up 5 bases and V 4 bases, and 6 bases lay outside the gene matches. This CDR3 is CSVVGTGGETQYF. CDR3 nucleotide sequence: TGCAGCGTTGTTGGGACAGGTGGGGAGACCCAGTACTTC.

This chain joins TRBV6-5 and TRBJ1-2; D is uncertain. CDR1 and CDR2 from the germline V gene are MNHEY and SVGAGI. CDR3 size: 15 residues. The ends were cut back, 6 bases at V and 2 bases at J, with 16 bases in the middle. The CDR3 DNA is TGTGCCAGCAGCCCCAGAAGGCGGCAGAACTATGGCTACACCTTC. Amino acid sequence: CASSPRRRQNYGYTF.

This clone was recorded a few times. V is TRBV5-1 and J is TRBJ1-2; 8 bases fit TRBD1. Germline CDR1 and CDR2: SGHRS and YFSETQ. V gave up 2 bases and J gave up 6 bases; unmatched junction bases: 9. The CDR3 length is 15 residues. CDR3 residues: CASSLGLDRDNGYTF. The CDR3 nucleotides read TGCGCCAGCAGCTTAGGATTGGACAGGGATAATGGCTACACCTTC.

In its sample, this clone was seen once. This chain connects TRBV27 to TRBJ1-2, with 9 positions matching TRBD1. The CDR3 is 15 residues long. Losses at the gene ends were 3 bases for V and 5 bases for J; bases not matched to a gene: 7. Per the germline V gene, CDR1 is MNHEY and CDR2 is SMNVEV (reference sequence). CDR3 DNA sequence: TGTGCCAGCAGTTTGCGGGGACAGGGCGCTTATGGCTACACCTTC. Its translation: CASSLRGQGAYGYTF.

V gene TRBV27 combines with J gene TRBJ2-1, with 11 bases aligning to TRBD1. CDR1 is MNHEY and CDR2 is SMNVEV in the germline V gene (reference sequence). J gave up 11 bases and V 3 bases, and 3 bases lay outside the gene matches. This CDR3 region has 13 residues. CDR3 sequence reads: CASSFTDRGQQFF. CDR3 bases: TGTGCCAGCAGTTTCACGGACAGGGGGCAGCAGTTCTTC.

The chain links TRBV28 to TRBJ1-1, with D possibly matching TRBD1 (5 bases). The germline V and J ends were trimmed by 5 bases and 2 bases, with 18 bases remaining between them. This CDR3 contains 16 residues. The V gene's germline CDR1 is MDHEN and CDR2 SYDVKM. The CDR3 nucleotides are TGTGCCAGCAGTGGGGGGTACCCTTTCCGAAACACTGAAGCTTTCTTT. Encoded protein: CASSGGYPFRNTEAFF.

This clone was counted a few times. This rearrangement joins TRBV4-1 to TRBJ1-1; TRBD1 might be the D (5 bases). The CDR3 covers 17 residues. The V gene lost 3 bases and the J gene lost 0 bases, with 17 bases spanning the gap. CDR1 is MGHRA and CDR2 is YSYEKL in the germline V gene. CDR3 loop: CASSQGTLGRMNTEAFF. For the CDR3, the DNA is TGCGCCAGCAGCCAGGGGACCCTAGGGAGGATGAACACTGAAGCTTTCTTT.